The next 12 T cell receptor beta chains were all read from a single sample in a study of T cells in Graves' hyperthyroidism and ophthalmopathy. RNA transcripts were the template for amplifying TCR beta CDR3 regions. The primer set for the first-round RT-PCR of the TCR CDR3 was HTBI. TCRdb re-called the multiplex PCR reads through MiXCR, storing one row per CDR3 protein. Of about 500,000 distinct CDR3 sequences in the sample, over 15% were seen once. Sequencing used blood. The source is a woman younger than 30 with Graves' hyperthyroidism.

This clonotype was seen a few times. This rearrangement joins TRBV7-9 to TRBJ1-4; 10 bases fit TRBD1. V lost 7 bases, J lost 4 bases, and 12 bases stayed unmatched. The length of the CDR3 is 17 residues. CDR1 and CDR2 from the germline V gene are SEHNR and FQNEAQ (reference sequence). CDR3 residues: CASTQRGTGVINEKLFF. CDR3 sequence (DNA): TGTGCCAGCACCCAACGGGGGACAGGGGTGATTAATGAAAAACTGTTTTTT.

In this sample, this clonotype turned up many times. J is TRBJ2-2 and V is TRBV28, with D maybe TRBD1 (5 bases). V was clipped by 5 bases and J by 0 bases, with 22 bases between them. The CDR3 has 19 residues. CDR1 is MDHEN and CDR2 is SYDVKM in the germline V gene. CDR3 in DNA: TGTGCCAGCAGTCACGAAACTACACAGGTCACCGCGAACACCGGGGAGCTGTTTTTT. It encodes CASSHETTQVTANTGELFF.

This clonotype was counted only a few times. The V and J genes are TRBV6-1 and TRBJ1-2; D might be TRBD1 (6 bases). Germline V gives CDR1 MNHNS, CDR2 SASEGT. V lost 6 bases and J lost 4, with 15 bases in between. This CDR3 is 14 amino acids long. The CDR3 DNA sequence: TGTGCCAGCAGAACTTTAGACAGGCTCTATGGCTACACCTTC. It yields the protein CASRTLDRLYGYTF.

To note about this clonotype: The junction departs from the called germline gene at one end, perhaps through a read error. The V and J genes are TRBV5-1 and TRBJ2-7, with TRBD1 as a possible D gene (5 bases). CDR1 is SGHRS and CDR2 is YFSETQ in the germline V gene. This CDR3 region has 14 residues. The CDR3 DNA follows: TGCACCAGCAGCTTACAGGCGAGCTCCTACGAGCAGTACTTC. Translated: CTSSLQASSYEQYF.

V gene TRBV19 combines with J gene TRBJ2-7; 9 bases line up with TRBD1. In germline, CDR1 is LNHDA, CDR2 SQIVND (reference sequence). The CDR3 runs 15 residues. With 0 bases clipped from V and 4 bases from J, the junction kept 4 bases outside the gene matches. For the CDR3, the DNA is TGTGCCAGTAGTATAGAAGTACAGGGGGCTTACGAGCAGTACTTC. It is translated as CASSIEVQGAYEQYF.

Many counts were recorded for this clonotype. The chain couples TRBV7-8 to TRBJ1-1; 7 bases line up with TRBD1. CDR1 and CDR2 from the germline V gene are SGHVS and FQNEAQ. This CDR3 region has 14 residues. Trimming took 2 bases from V and 5 from J; bases not matched to a gene: 5. The DNA for the CDR3 is TGTGCCAGCAGCTTAACGGCAGGGGGTACTGAAGCTTTCTTT. This sequence encodes CASSLTAGGTEAFF.

The gene calls are TRBV27 and TRBJ1-1, with 8 bases fitting TRBD1. Trimming removed 1 base from V and 3 bases from J; junction bases left unmatched: 10. CDR3 length: 17 residues. The germline V gene encodes CDR1 MNHEY and CDR2 SMNVEV (reference sequence). The CDR3 DNA reads TGTGCCAGCAGTTTATGGCAGGGGGCTAAGGGGGACACTGAAGCTTTCTTT. Translation: CASSLWQGAKGDTEAFF.

V is TRBV9 and J is TRBJ2-1; 9 bases agree with TRBD2. The CDR3 is made up of 14 amino acids. The V and J ends lost 6 bases and 2 bases, in that order; junction bases with no gene match: 3. Germline V lookup: CDR1 SGDLS, CDR2 YYNGEE. CDR3 coding DNA: TGTGCCAGCACCGCTAGCGGGACCTACAATGAGCAGTTCTTC. This gives the protein CASTASGTYNEQFF. Using reference TRBV9 and TRBJ2-1 for the parts outside the CDR3, the full variable domain is DSGVTQTPKHLITATGQRVTLRCSPRSGDLSVYWYQQSLDQGLQFLIQYYNGEERAKGNILERFSAQQFPDLHSELNLSSLELGDSALYFCASTASGTYNEQFFGPGTRLTVL.

The CDR3 bases are TGTGCCAGTAGTCGGGACTTCTACTCTGGAAACACCATATATTTT. Translating gives CASSRDFYSGNTIYF. V usage is TRBV19 and J usage is TRBJ1-3, with a possible D match to TRBD1 (5 bases). CDR3 length: 15 amino acids. Trimming removed 5 bases from V and 0 bases from J, with 11 bases in between. The V gene's germline CDR1 is LNHDA and CDR2 SQIVND (reference sequence).

The genes are TRBV3-1 and TRBJ1-3, with no clear D. Deletions cut 2 bases from V and 0 bases from J, with 17 bases between. The CDR3 is 18 amino acids. Germline V gives CDR1 LGHDT, CDR2 YNNKEL (reference sequence). CDR3 sequence: CASSQRLSRDLSGNTIYF. The CDR3 bases are TGTGCCAGCAGCCAAAGGCTTTCAAGGGATCTCTCTGGAAACACCATATATTTT.

On this clonotype itself: A clone one base away is much larger, so this may be a read error. For the CDR3, the DNA is TGCGCCAGCAGCCGGGGTTTCGACAGGGCAAAGATCAACTATGGCTACACCTTC. Its translation: CASSRGFDRAKINYGYTF. The chain is built from TRBV5-1 and TRBJ1-2; 7 bases line up with TRBD1. The V gene end was trimmed by 4 bases and the J gene end by 2 bases; junction bases not matched to a gene: 17. The CDR3 consists of 18 residues. Germline loops: CDR1 SGHRS, CDR2 YFSETQ.

The genes are TRBV19 and TRBJ2-4; 13 nucleotides align to TRBD2. J gave up 6 bases and V 6 bases, and 5 bases lay outside the gene matches. The CDR3 totals 15 residues. Germline V gene data show CDR1 as LNHDA and CDR2 as SQIVND (reference sequence). The CDR3 DNA reads as TGTGCCAGTAGCGGACTAGCGGGAGACGTAAACATTCAGTACTTC. This encodes CASSGLAGDVNIQYF.